The present T cell receptor (beta chain) was sequenced within a study of T cell repertoires in cytomegalovirus infection. Whole-study findings and limits: Summed public TCR beta family frequency identified CMV carriers bearing the relevant HLA.

With respect to this clonotype: Antigen: not known.

TCRdb independently ran MiXCR on the reads; one entry per CDR3 protein. The sample consists of a few hundred thousand distinct CDR3 sequences, around 35% of them appearing once. Germline CDR1 SGHTA, CDR2 FQGNSA. Trimming shortened V by 3 bases and J by 6 bases, and 14 bases separated the two germline ends. The CDR3 is 15 residues long. This chain uses TRBV7-2 with TRBJ2-2; maybe TRBD2 (6 bases). The source was cultured PBMCs, collected from culture after CMV antigen stimulation. This TCR came from a human donor in good health (CMV status not recorded). Some clones in this sample may be carry-over from other donors' samples. The CDR3 loop is CASSFSRGEAGELFF. The DNA of the CDR3 is TGTGCCAGCAGCTTTTCCCGCGGGGAGGCCGGGGAGCTGTTTTTT.